Shown below are 8 T cell receptor beta chains from a single sample sequenced in a study of post-analysis software for immune sequencing data. Points from the study as a whole: TRBV5-6, TRBV5-1 and TRBV20-1 belonged to a set of roughly 5 TRBV segments that were more frequent in patients than controls.

These TCRs' antigens remain unknown. The library was made from cDNA and included unique molecular identifiers. Via MiXCR, TCRdb re-called the PCR reads, giving one row per CDR3 protein. The table lists 400,000 to 500,000 distinct CDR3 sequences, less than 40% of them singletons. Sequencing was carried out using blood. Receptors were obtained from a girl under 10 years old with multiple sclerosis.

The sample holds many counts of this clonotype. V gene TRBV25-1 combines with J gene TRBJ2-3, with D uncertain. In germline, CDR1 is MGHDK, CDR2 SYGVNS. V lost 4 bases to trimming and J lost 5 bases, with 10 bases between them. The CDR3 contains 13 residues. In DNA, the CDR3 is TGTGCCAGCAGTGGAGGAGTAATAGATACGCAGTATTTT. This codes for CASSGGVIDTQYF.

The chain employs TRBV29-1 and TRBJ2-7; the D gene is possibly TRBD1 (5 bases). CDR1 is SQVTM, CDR2 ANQGSEA, per germline. The CDR3 is made up of 11 amino acids. V was pared by 5 bases and J by 5 bases, with 10 bases between. The CDR3 region is CSVSPGHEQYF. The CDR3 DNA is TGCAGCGTTTCTCCAGGGCACGAGCAGTACTTC.

Many counts were recorded for this clonotype. The chain uses TRBV20-1 and TRBJ2-1, with D perhaps TRBD1 (5 bases). The CDR3 consists of 13 residues. Germline CDR1 and CDR2: DFQATT and SNEGSKA (reference sequence). Trimming took 1 base from V and 2 from J, leaving 6 bases between them. The CDR3 region has the DNA TGCAGTGCTAGAGTACAGGCCTACAATGAGCAGTTCTTC. This sequence encodes CSARVQAYNEQFF.

The chain links TRBV9 to TRBJ2-1, with 14 bases identical to TRBD2. CDR3 length equals 16 residues. The germline V gene encodes CDR1 SGDLS and CDR2 YYNGEE. J was trimmed by 1 base and V by 7 bases; bases with no gene match: 4. DNA for the CDR3: TGTGCCAGCTGCCGACTAGCGGGGGGGTCCTACAATGAGCAGTTCTTC. The encoded protein is CASCRLAGGSYNEQFF.

The table lists this clonotype with a few counts. The chain couples TRBV5-1 to TRBJ2-5; D might be TRBD1 or TRBD2, each matching 5 bases. The ends were cut back, 2 bases at V and 4 bases at J, with 15 bases in the middle. The CDR3 has 15 amino acids. Germline V gene lookup returns CDR1 SGHRS and CDR2 YFSETQ. Here the CDR3 reads CASSLTNEGPETQYF. The CDR3 DNA reads TGCGCCAGCAGCTTAACTAACGAGGGGCCAGAGACCCAGTACTTC.

This clonotype turned up a few times. This chain links TRBV25-1 with TRBJ2-4; D ambiguous. The assigned J gene may be wrong: the sequence end matches TRBJ2-7 better. CDR3 length equals 12 residues. The germline V gene encodes CDR1 MGHDK and CDR2 SYGVNS. The CDR3 DNA reads as TGTGCCAGCAGTGACCTTTCGAACGAGCAGTACTTC. Translated, it gives CASSDLSNEQYF.

V is TRBV28 and J is TRBJ2-4, with 7 bases matching TRBD2. Per the germline V gene, CDR1 is MDHEN and CDR2 is SYDVKM. Losses at the gene ends were 5 bases for V and 1 base for J; bases not matched to a gene: 5. This CDR3 contains 15 residues. CDR3 nucleotide sequence: TGTGCCAGCAGTAGGACCGGGGGGGCCAAAAACATTCAGTACTTC. Protein sequence: CASSRTGGAKNIQYF.

This chain connects TRBV7-3 to TRBJ2-1, with 9 bases aligning to TRBD2. The J segment lost 8 bases and the V segment lost 4 bases, leaving 12 bases of the junction unmatched. Germline V gives CDR1 SGHTA, CDR2 FQGTGA. This CDR3 is 16 amino acids long. CDR3 loop: CASSSSPGLASDEQFF. In DNA, the CDR3 is TGTGCCAGCAGCTCTTCACCGGGACTAGCCTCAGATGAGCAGTTCTTC.